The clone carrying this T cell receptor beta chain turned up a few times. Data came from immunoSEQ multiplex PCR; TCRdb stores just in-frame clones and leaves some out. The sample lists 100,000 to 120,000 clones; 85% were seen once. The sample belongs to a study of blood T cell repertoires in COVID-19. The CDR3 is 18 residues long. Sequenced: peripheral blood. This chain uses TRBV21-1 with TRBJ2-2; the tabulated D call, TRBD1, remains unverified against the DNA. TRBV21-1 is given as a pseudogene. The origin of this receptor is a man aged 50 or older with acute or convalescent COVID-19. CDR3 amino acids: CASSKGDTGTVNTGELFF. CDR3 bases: TGTGCCAGCAGCAAAGGGGACACCGGGACAGTGAACACCGGGGAGCTGTTTTTT.